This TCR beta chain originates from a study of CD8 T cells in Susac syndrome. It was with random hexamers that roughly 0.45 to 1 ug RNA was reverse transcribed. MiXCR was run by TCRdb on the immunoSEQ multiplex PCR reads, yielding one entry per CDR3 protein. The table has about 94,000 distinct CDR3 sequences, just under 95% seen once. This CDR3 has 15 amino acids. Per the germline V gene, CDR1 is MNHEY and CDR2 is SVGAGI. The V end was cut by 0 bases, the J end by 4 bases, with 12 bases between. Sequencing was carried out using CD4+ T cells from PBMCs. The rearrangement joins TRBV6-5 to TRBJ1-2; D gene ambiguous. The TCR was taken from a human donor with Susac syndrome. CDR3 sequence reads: CASSYSEGLVYGYTF. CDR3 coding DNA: TGTGCCAGCAGTTACTCTGAAGGTTTAGTCTATGGCTACACCTTC.